Listed here are 29 T cell receptor beta chains from one sample, sequenced in a study of monozygotic twins with inflammatory bowel disease. TCRdb reprocessed the 5' RACE reads and keeps a single row for each CDR3 protein, giving no DNA. In total, the table holds 200,000 to 250,000 distinct CDR3 sequences. The sample was blood. These receptor sequences come from a human donor with ulcerative colitis or Crohn's disease, or a healthy co-twin of an affected twin (not recorded which).

This chain connects TRBV29-1 to TRBJ1-2; TCRdb selects TRBD1, and the lack of DNA leaves this call unchecked. This CDR3 has 14 residues. Germline lookup yields CDR1 SQVTM and CDR2 ANQGSEA. Here the CDR3 reads CSVMPDGQNYGYTF.

The CDR3 sequence: CASSPDSGNTIYF. V gene TRBV7-2 combines with J gene TRBJ1-3; there is no DNA to check the TCRdb D call of TRBD1. The CDR3 spans 13 residues. Germline CDR1 is SGHTA and CDR2 is FQGNSA.

The rearrangement joins TRBV20-1 to TRBJ2-7; TCRdb selects TRBD2, and the lack of DNA leaves this call unchecked. Germline-derived CDR1 and CDR2 are DFQATT and SNEGSKA (reference sequence). CDR3 length equals 13 residues. The CDR3 is CSARSSLTGEQYF.

The genes are TRBV5-1 and TRBJ1-1; the D gene TCRdb calls, TRBD1, cannot be checked with no DNA. The germline V gene encodes CDR1 SGHRS and CDR2 YFSETQ. The CDR3 sequence is 14 residues long. CDR3: CASSRQTMNTEAFF.

The genes are TRBV6-5 and TRBJ1-1. CDR1 and CDR2 from the germline V gene are MNHEY and SVGAGI. This CDR3 is built from 13 residues. CDR3 amino acids: CASSPLQDTEAFF.

This chain connects TRBV7-8 to TRBJ2-7; TCRdb outputs TRBD2, but without DNA this stays unchecked. The CDR3 contains 16 residues. Germline V CDR1 and CDR2: SGHVS, FQNEAQ. The chain's CDR3 is CASSLREGPAPYEQYF.

The chain is built from TRBV20-1 and TRBJ2-3; TCRdb indicates TRBD2, and absent DNA this call remains unverified. Germline V gene sequence: CDR1 DFQATT, CDR2 SNEGSKA (reference sequence). This CDR3 is 14 amino acids long. The CDR3 region is CSAPTSVGTDTQYF.

CDR3 region: CASSLFAGGPHEQFF. The chain couples TRBV5-1 to TRBJ2-1; TCRdb's D call, TRBD2, is unchecked because there is no DNA. This CDR3 contains 15 residues. CDR1 and CDR2 (germline): SGHRS, YFSETQ.

The CDR3 loop is CASSRPVVTTVKKKLFF. V and J are TRBV4-1 and TRBJ1-4; as DNA is missing, the TRBD1 call by TCRdb cannot be tested. The germline V gene has CDR1 MGHRA and CDR2 YSYEKL. The CDR3 is 17 amino acids.

The chain couples TRBV27 to TRBJ2-6; there is no DNA to check the TCRdb D call of TRBD2. Germline-derived CDR1 and CDR2 are MNHEY and SMNVEV (reference sequence). The CDR3 is 14 amino acids. The CDR3 sequence: CASTGLSGANVLTF.

V is TRBV6-6 and J is TRBJ2-1; the D call of TRBD2 rests on TCRdb alone, since no DNA is present to check it. Germline values: CDR1 MNHNY, CDR2 SVGAGI (reference sequence). CDR3 length: 12 amino acids. CDR3: CASRGNGGEQFF.

The genes are TRBV7-6 and TRBJ2-7; absent DNA, TCRdb's TRBD1 call cannot be checked. The CDR3 has 15 residues. Germline CDR1 reads SGHVS; CDR2 reads FNYEAQ. The CDR3 reads CASSSGGGSGYEQYF. Drawing the rest from reference TRBV7-6 and TRBJ2-7, the complete variable domain is GAGVSQSPRYKVTKRGQDVALRCDPISGHVSLYWYRQALGQGPEFLTYFNYEAQQDKSGLPNDRFSAERPEGSISTLTIQRTEQRDSAMYRCASSSGGGSGYEQYFGPGTRLTVT.

The chain has TRBV6-1 and TRBJ2-1; TCRdb selects TRBD2, and the lack of DNA leaves this call unchecked. CDR1 and CDR2 (germline): MNHNS, SASEGT. The CDR3 has 19 amino acids. The CDR3 is CASRRTSGRAFIKYNEQFF.

This CDR3 is CASSPSWGHYEQYF. The V and J genes are TRBV4-2 and TRBJ2-7. The CDR3 covers 14 residues. Germline V gene sequence: CDR1 LGHNA, CDR2 YNFKEQ.

This sequence joins TRBV3-1 and TRBJ2-2. Germline assignment: CDR1 LGHDT and CDR2 YNNKEL (reference sequence). The CDR3 consists of 15 residues. CDR3 sequence reads: CASSQGRTNTGELFF.

The chain uses TRBV15 and TRBJ2-7; the TCRdb D gene call, TRBD1, has no DNA to confirm it. Germline-derived CDR1 and CDR2 are LNHNV and YYDKDF (reference sequence). The CDR3 is 16 residues long. The chain's CDR3 is CATSVGTGINTYEQYF.

V is TRBV12-3 or TRBV12-4 and J is TRBJ2-1; no DNA is available, so the TRBD2 call from TCRdb remains unchecked. The CDR3 runs 14 residues. The CDR3 reads CASSFGTSGNEQFF.

The chain carries TRBV5-1 and TRBJ2-2; with no DNA, the TCRdb D assignment of TRBD1 cannot be verified. CDR3 length: 17 residues. CDR1 and CDR2 (germline): SGHRS, YFSETQ. The CDR3 region is CASRNTPGQSNTGELFF. The full variable domain, in which reference TRBV5-1 and TRBJ2-2 provide the parts outside the CDR3, is KAGVTQTPRYLIKTRGQQVTLSCSPISGHRSVSWYQQTPGQGLQFLFEYFSETQRNKGNFPGRFSGRQFSNSRSEMNVSTLELGDSALYLCASRNTPGQSNTGELFFGEGSRLTVL.

J is TRBJ1-1 and V is TRBV19. This CDR3 has 14 amino acids. Germline-derived CDR1 and CDR2 are LNHDA and SQIVND (reference sequence). CDR3: CASSISGAIGEAFF.

The chain's CDR3 is CASGGANDEKLFF. The chain carries TRBV6-1 and TRBJ1-4; TCRdb names TRBD1, which stays unverified in the absence of DNA. Germline lookup yields CDR1 MNHNS and CDR2 SASEGT. The CDR3 totals 13 residues.

The chain is built from TRBV12-3 or TRBV12-4 and TRBJ1-5; TCRdb lists TRBD1, though no DNA is available to test this call. This CDR3 contains 14 residues. The CDR3 reads CASRGTGGLGPQHF.

The genes are TRBV28 and TRBJ2-1; TCRdb names TRBD2, which stays unverified in the absence of DNA. The CDR3 covers 17 residues. Per germline, CDR1 MDHEN and CDR2 SYDVKM. The CDR3 spells CASRQGTGTSGSAEQFF.

This chain connects TRBV4-1 to TRBJ2-3; TCRdb indicates TRBD2, and absent DNA this call remains unverified. This CDR3 is built from 13 residues. Per germline, CDR1 MGHRA and CDR2 YSYEKL. The CDR3 loop is CASSRSPTDTQYF.

V is TRBV19 and J is TRBJ2-7; TCRdb outputs TRBD1, but without DNA this stays unchecked. The germline gives CDR1 LNHDA, CDR2 SQIVND (reference sequence). CDR3 length equals 13 residues. The CDR3 region is CASSMGRGYEQYF.

The chain carries TRBV29-1 and TRBJ1-6. Germline V CDR1 and CDR2: SQVTM, ANQGSEA. There are 14 residues in the CDR3. CDR3 sequence reads: CSVGLGSYNSPLHF.

The rearrangement uses TRBV20-1 and TRBJ1-4. The CDR3 loop spans 11 amino acids. CDR1 DFQATT and CDR2 SNEGSKA come from the germline V gene (reference sequence). This chain's CDR3 is CSARESEKLFF.

The chain is built from TRBV6-5 and TRBJ1-5; the D call from TCRdb, TRBD1, cannot be confirmed without DNA. CDR1 is MNHEY, CDR2 SVGAGI, per germline. The CDR3 loop spans 18 amino acids. The CDR3 is CASSLSGTGNMGNQPQHF.

This sequence joins TRBV27 and TRBJ1-2; TCRdb selects TRBD1, and the lack of DNA leaves this call unchecked. Germline V gene sequence: CDR1 MNHEY, CDR2 SMNVEV (reference sequence). The CDR3 runs to 12 residues. This chain's CDR3 is CASYGQGGGYTF.

V usage is TRBV6-5 and J usage is TRBJ1-2. Germline V lookup: CDR1 MNHEY, CDR2 SVGAGI. CDR3 length: 15 amino acids. The chain's CDR3 is CASSYSSPANYGYTF.